This TCR beta chain was captured in a study of blood T cell repertoires in COVID-19. Study background: Recovered status in Cohort 3 required two negative PCRs, clearance, or symptom resolution.

Ages ranged from about 18 to 89 years, with residence in approximately 25 US areas. Trimming took 0 bases from V and 1 from J, leaving 6 bases between them. Germline CDR1 is LGHNA and CDR2 is YSLEER. CDR3 length equals 14 residues. Clones were read by immunoSEQ multiplex PCR, and TCRdb kept only the in-frame ones, dropping some. Seen here are some 300,000 clones, approximately 90% observed once, and the top ten hold approximately 2%. The source is a woman aged 55-70 years in a cohort exposed to, infected with or recovered from COVID-19 (not recorded which). The sequenced material came from PBMCs or T cells enriched from blood (not recorded which). V gene TRBV4-3 combines with J gene TRBJ1-1; no reliable D call. CDR3 amino acids: CASSQDTSNTEAFF. The CDR3 DNA is TGCGCCAGCAGCCAAGACACATCGAACACTGAAGCTTTCTTT.